This T cell receptor (beta chain) was profiled in a study of T-cell reconstitution after alpha-beta-depleted transplantation in children. V lost 5 bases to trimming and J lost 0 bases; unmatched junction nucleotides: 10. The CDR3 runs 18 residues. Per the germline V gene, CDR1 is SGHAT and CDR2 is FQDESV (reference sequence). This clonotype was picked up a small number of times. For TCRbeta, the library was prepared with unique molecular identifiers. TCRdb ran MiXCR on the PCR reads and lists one entry per CDR3 protein. The table shows about 110,000 distinct CDR3 sequences, with approximately 10% occurring only once.

V is TRBV11-1 and J is TRBJ2-2; 9 nucleotides line up with TRBD2. Here the sequenced sample was PBMCs from the stem cell graft donor, taken from the stem cell graft. This receptor was obtained from a human donor who donated a stem cell graft to a child with acute lymphoblastic leukemia. Here the CDR3 DNA reads TGTGCCAGCAGCCCTCCGGGCGGGAGGGACGCGAACACCGGGGAGCTGTTTTTT. This codes for CASSPPGGRDANTGELFF.